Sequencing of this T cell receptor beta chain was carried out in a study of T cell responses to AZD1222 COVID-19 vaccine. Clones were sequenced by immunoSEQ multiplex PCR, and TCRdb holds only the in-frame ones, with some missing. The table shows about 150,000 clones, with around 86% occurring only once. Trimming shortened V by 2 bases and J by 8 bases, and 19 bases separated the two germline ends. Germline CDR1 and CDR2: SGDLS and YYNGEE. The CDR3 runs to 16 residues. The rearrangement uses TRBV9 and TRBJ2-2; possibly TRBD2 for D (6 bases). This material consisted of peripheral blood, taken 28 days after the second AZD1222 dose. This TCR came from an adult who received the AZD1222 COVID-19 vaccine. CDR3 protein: CASSVNPGALDGELFF. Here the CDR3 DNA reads TGTGCCAGCAGCGTGAATCCGGGAGCCCTGGATGGGGAGCTGTTTTTT.